One sample yielded the 26 T cell receptor beta chains listed below, sequenced in a study of read filtering for tumor transcriptome and immune sequencing. From approximately 430 ng of RNA, a library with molecular barcoded alpha/delta and beta/gamma adaptors was made. TCRdb itself ran the reads through MiXCR, one entry per CDR3 protein. Seen here are roughly 61,000 distinct CDR3 sequences, 9% to 15% observed once, and the top ten hold around 15%. Sequenced: a population of CD138-negative cells sorted from bone marrow. The source is a donor older than 35 with multiple myeloma.

This clonotype was seen at least ten times. The chain recombines TRBV9 with TRBJ1-1; weak D call: TRBD1 (5 bases). The CDR3 contains 14 residues. Germline V lookup: CDR1 SGDLS, CDR2 YYNGEE. Trimming removed 4 bases at V and 1 base at J, with 11 bases between. The CDR3 spells CASSIRDGNTEAFF. CDR3 in DNA: TGTGCCAGCAGCATCCGGGACGGGAACACTGAAGCTTTCTTT.

Regarding this clonotype: This may be a read error, as it is one base from a much larger clone. V and J are TRBV14 and TRBJ2-2; 9 bases align to TRBD2. The V and J ends lost 1 base and 4 bases, in that order; junction bases with no gene match: 7. The CDR3 length is 17 residues. Looked up from germline, CDR1 is SGHDN and CDR2 is FVKESK. The CDR3 nucleotides are TGTGCCAGCAGCCAAGGGGTCCGGCGGGGGGGCACCGGGGAGCTGTTTTTT. It encodes CASSQGVRRGGTGELFF.

This clonotype was counted at least ten times. The V and J genes are TRBV10-3 and TRBJ1-1, with D tentatively TRBD1 (6 bases). Trimming stripped 2 bases from V and 1 base from J, with 8 bases between. The CDR3 runs 14 residues. Germline CDR1 and CDR2: ENHRY and SYGVKD. The CDR3 coding sequence is TGTGCCATCAGTGAGGGGGGGCGGAACACTGAAGCTTTCTTT. Translated: CAISEGGRNTEAFF.

This clonotype showed up many times. The V and J genes are TRBV2 and TRBJ2-3, with 8 bases that match TRBD1. CDR1 is SNHLY and CDR2 is FYNNEI in the germline V gene. The CDR3 loop spans 14 amino acids. The junction had 6 bases not matched to a gene; V was cut back by 4 bases and J by 6 bases. The CDR3 region is CASSVVRGRDTQYF. The CDR3 region has the DNA TGTGCCAGCAGTGTGGTCAGGGGGCGGGATACGCAGTATTTT. The full variable domain, with the rest looked up from reference TRBV2 and TRBJ2-3, is EPEVTQTPSHQVTQMGQEVILRCVPISNHLYFYWYRQILGQKVEFLVSFYNNEISEKSEIFDDQFSVERPDGSNFTLKIRSTKLEDSAMYFCASSVVRGRDTQYFGPGTRLTVL.

On this clonotype: This could be a read error, since a much larger clone is one nucleotide away. As the CDR3 is not closed by the conserved phenylalanine or tryptophan, this likely results from a read error. The chain employs TRBV10-1 and TRBJ2-7, with D perhaps given as TRBD1 or TRBD2 (7 bases each). CDR1 is WNHNN and CDR2 is SYGVQD in the germline V gene (reference sequence). V lost 3 bases and J lost 5, with 14 bases in between. CDR3 length equals 14 residues. This CDR3 reads CASSDDRDYDEQYL. CDR3 in DNA: TGCGCCAGCAGTGATGACAGGGACTATGACGAGCAGTACCTC.

This clonotype was detected ten times or more. The gene calls are TRBV6-1 and TRBJ1-1; D might be TRBD1 (6 bases). V lost 4 bases and J lost 7, with 13 bases in between. Germline lookup yields CDR1 MNHNS and CDR2 SASEGT. The CDR3 consists of 13 residues. The CDR3 loop reads CASSAKQGYEAFF. DNA for the CDR3: TGTGCCAGCAGTGCCAAACAGGGATATGAAGCTTTCTTT.

This clonotype was observed at least ten times. This chain connects TRBV3-1 to TRBJ2-3; D call uncertain. The V and J ends lost 1 base and 2 bases respectively, with 10 bases between them. Germline loops: CDR1 LGHDT, CDR2 YNNKEL (reference sequence). The CDR3 runs 15 residues. The CDR3 loop is CASSQVQVPTDTQYF. CDR3 in DNA: TGTGCCAGCAGCCAAGTGCAGGTACCCACAGATACGCAGTATTTT.

The chain joins TRBV4-2 to TRBJ2-5, with D possibly matching TRBD2 (7 bases). The CDR3 sequence is 18 residues long. V lost 1 base to trimming and J lost 4 bases, with 22 bases between them. Germline CDR1 is LGHNA and CDR2 is YNFKEQ. The CDR3 DNA sequence: TGTGCCAGCAGCCAAGGAAGGTCGGCTGGCGGGGGCGGAGAGACCCAGTACTTC. It translates to CASSQGRSAGGGGETQYF.

This clonotype was detected ten times or more. For the CDR3, the DNA is TGTGCCAGCAGCCCAGGGGCCGGTGGCGAGACCCAGTACTTC. The encoded protein is CASSPGAGGETQYF. V usage is TRBV7-9 and J usage is TRBJ2-5; possibly TRBD1 for D (6 bases). V lost 5 bases and J 5 bases, leaving 15 bases between the germline ends. CDR1 SEHNR and CDR2 FQNEAQ come from the germline V gene (reference sequence). There are 14 residues in the CDR3. Full variable domain (missing parts from reference TRBV7-9 and TRBJ2-5): DTGVSQNPRHKITKRGQNVTFRCDPISEHNRLYWYRQTLGQGPEFLTYFQNEAQLEKSRLLSDRFSAERPKGSFSTLEIQRTEQGDSAMYLCASSPGAGGETQYFGPGTRLLVL.

This clonotype was picked up many times. The chain is built from TRBV7-9 and TRBJ1-5; D possibly corresponds to TRBD1 (5 bases). The CDR3 length is 17 residues. Trimming left V 5 bases short and J 0 bases short, with 17 bases between. Germline assignment: CDR1 SEHNR and CDR2 FQNEAQ (reference sequence). The CDR3 DNA is TGTGCCAGCAGCCACGGGACCGGGGGTTATAGCAATCAGCCCCAGCATTTT. The encoded protein is CASSHGTGGYSNQPQHF.

This clonotype was seen ten or more times. V gene TRBV12-3 or TRBV12-4 combines with J gene TRBJ2-7; the D gene could be TRBD1 or TRBD2 (5 bases each). With 4 bases removed from V and 6 bases from J, the gap between germline ends came to 10 bases. The CDR3 extends over 12 amino acids. The CDR3 sequence: CASSWGPGEQYF. Here the CDR3 DNA reads TGTGCCAGCAGTTGGGGACCCGGCGAGCAGTACTTC.

This clonotype was seen repeatedly, ten times or more. The J gene is TRBJ2-5, the V gene TRBV20-1; 8 nucleotides match TRBD2. Per germline, CDR1 DFQATT and CDR2 SNEGSKA (reference sequence). This CDR3 spans 13 amino acids. V shed 5 bases, J shed 5 bases, and the junction held 7 bases outside the gene matches. In nucleotides, the CDR3 is TGCAGTGCTCAAGCGGGGGCGGGGGAGACCCAGTACTTC. Its protein is CSAQAGAGETQYF.

The sample holds a few counts of this clonotype. V and J are TRBV3-1 and TRBJ2-3; no definite D call. The CDR3 is 12 residues long. Germline V lookup: CDR1 LGHDT, CDR2 YNNKEL (reference sequence). The V end was cut by 0 bases, the J end by 4 bases, with 2 bases between. The CDR3: CASSQDADTQYF. The CDR3 region has the DNA TGTGCCAGCAGCCAAGACGCAGATACGCAGTATTTT.

CDR3 DNA sequence: TGCAGCGGGACCGGGACTAGCGCTGTTGATGAGCAGTTCTTC. Its protein product is CSGTGTSAVDEQFF. The chain employs TRBV29-1 and TRBJ2-1, with TRBD2 matching over 10 bases. Unmatched junction bases numbered 11, after V lost 7 bases and J lost 8 bases. CDR1 is SQVTM, CDR2 ANQGSEA, per germline. CDR3 size: 14 residues.

This clonotype was recorded at least ten times. This sequence joins TRBV12-3 or TRBV12-4 and TRBJ1-2; D perhaps matches TRBD1 (5 bases). The CDR3 loop spans 15 amino acids. V was pared by 7 bases and J by 6 bases, with 21 bases between. The DNA for the CDR3 is TGTGCCAGCATTCCAAGAAGTAGGGGAGGGGATGGCTACACCTTC. This translates into CASIPRSRGGDGYTF.

This clonotype was seen many times. CDR3 sequence: CASSPDGSANEKLFF. The CDR3 nucleotides read TGCGCCAGCAGCCCCGATGGGTCGGCTAATGAAAAACTGTTTTTT. The chain has TRBV5-1 and TRBJ1-4; D is unclear. Per germline, CDR1 SGHRS and CDR2 YFSETQ. The CDR3 spans 15 residues. With 4 bases removed from V and 3 bases from J, the gap between germline ends came to 13 bases.

This clonotype was detected ten times or more. This rearrangement joins TRBV6-5 to TRBJ2-2; D gene ambiguous. Looked up from germline, CDR1 is MNHEY and CDR2 is SVGAGI. The CDR3 is 15 amino acids. With 3 bases removed from V and 2 bases from J, the gap between germline ends came to 10 bases. The CDR3 loop is CASSYLQANTGELFF. The CDR3 DNA reads as TGTGCCAGCAGTTATCTTCAGGCAAACACCGGGGAGCTGTTTTTT.

The table lists this clonotype with many counts. J is TRBJ1-2 and V is TRBV6-1; D is undetermined. CDR3 size: 13 residues. Trimming removed 8 bases at V and 6 bases at J, with 16 bases between. From germline, CDR1 is MNHNS and CDR2 SASEGT. CDR3 region: CASRPVGYHGYTF. For the CDR3, the DNA is TGTGCCAGCCGCCCCGTGGGGTACCATGGCTACACCTTC.

To note about this clonotype: A read error may account for a junction end that differs from germline. The chain is built from TRBV10-2 and TRBJ1-5; tentative D call: TRBD1 (6 bases). Germline lookup yields CDR1 WSHSY and CDR2 SAAADI. The CDR3 loop spans 14 amino acids. Here the CDR3 reads CASSPTGSNQPRHF. DNA for the CDR3: TGCGCGAGCTCGCCGACAGGAAGCAATCAGCCCCGGCATTTT.

This clonotype has ten or more counts. The V gene is TRBV30, the J gene TRBJ1-1; D remains unclear. The CDR3 length is 14 residues. V was trimmed by 4 bases and J by 2 bases, leaving 14 bases between them. CDR1 is GTSNPN, CDR2 SVGIG, per germline (reference sequence). In DNA form, the CDR3 reads TGTGCCTGGATCCCAGCAGGCCCTAACACTGAAGCTTTCTTT. Translating gives CAWIPAGPNTEAFF.

Concerning this clonotype itself: This sequence may be a read error, since a much larger clone differs from it by one base. This rearrangement joins TRBV11-3 to TRBJ1-1; 8 bases map to TRBD1. The CDR3 extends over 13 amino acids. Germline CDR1 SGHNT, CDR2 YENEEA. The CDR3 sequence is CVSNQTGVTEAFF. CDR3 coding DNA: TGTGTCAGCAACCAGACAGGGGTCACTGAAGCTTTCTTT.

This clonotype ranks as medium-sized. V gene TRBV7-8 combines with J gene TRBJ2-1; 7 nucleotides match TRBD2. The V gene end was trimmed by 7 bases and the J gene end by 3 bases; junction bases not matched to a gene: 15. The CDR3 loop spans 17 amino acids. Germline lookup yields CDR1 SGHVS and CDR2 FQNEAQ. As DNA, the CDR3 is TGTGCCAGCAAACCCGCCCGGAGACTAGCCGTCTACAATGAGCAGTTCTTC. Its translation is CASKPARRLAVYNEQFF.

The chain employs TRBV29-1 and TRBJ2-7; 8 nucleotides align to TRBD2. Germline trimming cut 6 bases from V and 5 bases from J; bases unmatched to any gene: 6. This CDR3 has 12 residues. Germline loops: CDR1 SQVTM, CDR2 ANQGSEA. CDR3: CSVPGGADEQYF. Here the CDR3 DNA reads TGCAGCGTCCCGGGGGGGGCCGACGAGCAGTACTTC.

This clonotype appeared many times. This chain links TRBV7-9 with TRBJ2-3; perhaps TRBD1 as D (5 bases). The CDR3 consists of 15 residues. Per germline, CDR1 SEHNR and CDR2 FQNEAQ (reference sequence). V was clipped by 5 bases and J by 2 bases, with 14 bases between them. The CDR3 coding sequence is TGTGCCAGCAGCGATTGGCAGGACAACACAGATACGCAGTATTTT. Encoded protein: CASSDWQDNTDTQYF.

In this sample, this clonotype turned up many times. The chain is built from TRBV5-5 and TRBJ2-7; 8 bases are shared with TRBD1. Germline trimming cut 1 base from V and 6 bases from J; bases unmatched to any gene: 6. CDR3 length: 14 amino acids. Germline V gene lookup returns CDR1 SGHKS and CDR2 YYEKEE (reference sequence). In nucleotides, the CDR3 is TGTGCCAGCAGCTTGTCCGGACAGGGAACCGAGCAGTACTTC. Amino acids: CASSLSGQGTEQYF.

This clonotype occurred many times. The chain is built from TRBV6-5 and TRBJ1-6, with no clear D. The CDR3 totals 12 residues. The germline V and J ends were trimmed by 4 bases and 9 bases, with 7 bases remaining between them. Germline assignment: CDR1 MNHEY and CDR2 SVGAGI. CDR3 sequence: CASSWRGSPLHF. The DNA for the CDR3 is TGTGCCAGCAGTTGGCGGGGTTCACCCCTCCACTTT.